A selection of T cell receptor beta chains follows, all from one sample in a study of OX40 agonist ivuxolimab in advanced cancers. Produced via immunoSEQ multiplex PCR; TCRdb's table is partial and in-frame only. The sample carries around 67,000 clones, 70% to 90% recorded once. The source material was CD4+ or CD8+ T cells sorted from blood, sampled in a trial of the OX40 agonist ivuxolimab. Every receptor here comes from an adult with an advanced solid tumor such as melanoma, head and neck, liver or kidney cancer. CDR3s include the opening cysteine and the closing phenylalanine or tryptophan. Rows may omit the clone size; those that give it use once, few, many or a size class.

v_gene,abundance,j_gene,CDR3aa
TRBV6-5,few,TRBJ2-3,CASSYSGNTQYF
TRBV7-2,once,TRBJ2-1,CASSLRRSGAAANEQFF
TRBV30,once,TRBJ1-2,CAWAQANYGYTF
TRBV10-3,once,TRBJ2-7,CAITALGQGSTYEQYF
TRBV2,NA,TRBJ2-2,CASSLQGRNTGELFF
TRBV7-2,NA,TRBJ1-2,CASSFLPGFNYGYTF
TRBV7-2,NA,TRBJ2-5,CASGLEKGETQYF
TRBV20-1,NA,TRBJ2-7,CSARTTYEQYF
TRBV6-5,NA,TRBJ2-5,CASSYRASGGSGTQYF
TRBV28,once,TRBJ1-2,CASSPTGARGYTF
TRBV30,NA,TRBJ2-7,CAWSARDRDWEQYF
TRBV6-5,NA,TRBJ2-3,CAASGGGYTQYF
TRBV5-1,NA,TRBJ1-6,CASSLGQGQYNSPLHF
TRBV10-2,once,TRBJ2-5,CASSRNQETQYF
TRBV29-1,NA,TRBJ2-5,CSVLKLQETQYF
TRBV18,NA,TRBJ1-5,CASSPTGIGSNQPQHF
TRBV6-6,NA,TRBJ2-1,CASRAPGLAGNEQFF